This T cell receptor beta chain was sequenced for a study of cytomegalovirus exposure and HLA in healthy donors. Findings of the study overall: A highly shared variant cluster was judged a likely technical artifact.

About this clone: Its target is unknown.

This CDR3 is built from 12 residues. V lost 4 bases, J lost 5 bases, and 9 bases lay in between. CDR1 and CDR2 (germline): SGHRS, YFSETQ. This PCR relied on a set of 60 Vbeta primers and 13 Jbeta primers. The method was immunoSEQ multiplex PCR; TCRdb's version includes in-frame clones alone and lacks a portion of them. The sample consists of more than 95,000 clones, 81% of them appearing once. The origin of this receptor is a woman in her 30s in good health and CMV-seronegative. The sequenced material came from PBMCs. The J gene is TRBJ1-1, the V gene TRBV5-1; D remains unclear. Written as DNA, the CDR3 is TGCGCCAGCAGCACGGGTGGGACTGAAGCTTTCTTT. It specifies CASSTGGTEAFF.